The 13 T cell receptor beta chains below all came from one sample that was sequenced in a study of radiation and T cells in renal cell carcinoma. The sample's time point: blood 4 weeks post-SBRT, at nephrectomy. The treatment was: 15 Gy SBRT to primary tumor, nephrectomy 4 weeks later. Measured with immunoSEQ multiplex PCR; TCRdb has only the in-frame clones, and not every one. The sample holds roughly 82,000 clones, 80% to 90% seen once. The sample here was blood, taken from a patient whose treatment included radiotherapy and nephrectomy. The receptors originated from a woman aged 70-85 years with renal cell carcinoma.

V gene TRBV7-9 combines with J gene TRBJ1-5, with D unresolved. CDR1 is SEHNR and CDR2 is FQNEAQ in the germline V gene (reference sequence). The ends were cut back, 8 bases at V and 9 bases at J, with 8 bases in the middle. This CDR3 is 10 amino acids long. DNA for the CDR3: TGTGCCAGCCCACGAGGGCCCCAGCATTTT. This encodes CASPRGPQHF.

The V call is TRBV14, the J call TRBJ1-4, with a possible D match to TRBD1 (6 bases). V lost 1 base and J 9 bases, leaving 12 bases between the germline ends. CDR3 length: 14 amino acids. The germline gives CDR1 SGHDN, CDR2 FVKESK. CDR3 region: CASSQGGAGQKLFF. DNA for the CDR3: TGTGCCAGCAGCCAAGGGGGGGCAGGCCAAAAACTGTTTTTT.

This clone was observed once. Other DNA sequences in the sample encode the same CDR3. The genes are TRBV16 and TRBJ1-1; possibly TRBD1 for D (5 bases). V shed 4 bases and J shed 1 base, with 7 bases lying between them. Germline CDR1 KGHSY, CDR2 FQNENV. The CDR3 contains 13 residues. CDR3 bases: TGTGCCAGCAGCCTTAGGGGGAACACTGAAGCTTTCTTT. It translates to CASSLRGNTEAFF.

V and J are TRBV5-4 and TRBJ1-1; 9 bases are a match to TRBD1. V trimming: 4 bases; J trimming: 5 bases; junction bases outside the gene matches: 3. The CDR3 runs 13 residues. Germline V lookup: CDR1 SGHNT, CDR2 YYREEE (reference sequence). The CDR3 DNA is TGTGCCAGCAGCATCGGACAGGGGACTGAAGCTTTCTTT. Encoded protein: CASSIGQGTEAFF.

This clone was seen a handful of times. V gene TRBV19 combines with J gene TRBJ2-1; 12 nucleotides match TRBD1. CDR1 LNHDA and CDR2 SQIVND come from the germline V gene (reference sequence). Losses at the gene ends were 3 bases for V and 6 bases for J; bases not matched to a gene: 6. The CDR3 totals 16 residues. In DNA, the CDR3 is TGTGCCAGTAGTATCGGGACAGGGGGCCCTCTCAATGAGCAGTTCTTC. Residues: CASSIGTGGPLNEQFF. Full variable domain (remainder filled in from reference TRBV19 and TRBJ2-1): DGGITQSPKYLFRKEGQNVTLSCEQNLNHDAMYWYRQDPGQGLRLIYYSQIVNDFQKGDIAEGYSVSREKKESFPLTVTSAQKNPTAFYLCASSIGTGGPLNEQFFGPGTRLTVL.

This rearrangement joins TRBV18 to TRBJ1-2; TRBD1 is a possible D gene (5 bases). CDR1 is KGHSH and CDR2 is LQKENI in the germline V gene. Trimming took off 3 bases at V and 4 bases at J, with 12 bases between the two ends. The CDR3 runs to 14 residues. The CDR3 loop is CASSPLGGVYGYTF. The CDR3 bases are TGTGCCAGCTCACCCCTCGGAGGGGTCTATGGCTACACCTTC.

J is TRBJ2-6 and V is TRBV15; D is perhaps TRBD1 (5 bases). This CDR3 spans 16 amino acids. The V gene lost 1 base and the J gene lost 0 bases, with 7 bases spanning the gap. Germline V gene data show CDR1 as LNHNV and CDR2 as YYDKDF (reference sequence). CDR3 coding DNA: TGTGCCACCAGCAGAGGGGGCTACTCTGGGGCCAACGTCCTGACTTTC. It translates to CATSRGGYSGANVLTF.

The chain couples TRBV9 to TRBJ1-4; D not resolved. V was shortened by 3 bases and J by 7 bases, with 7 bases between the two germline ends. There are 12 residues in the CDR3. Germline V gives CDR1 SGDLS, CDR2 YYNGEE. The CDR3 sequence is CASSAPGEKLFF. CDR3 nucleotide sequence: TGTGCCAGCAGCGCCCCCGGTGAAAAACTGTTTTTT.

This chain connects TRBV7-9 to TRBJ2-1; the match to TRBD2 covers 13 bases. Trimming removed 5 bases from V and 0 bases from J; junction bases left unmatched: 7. Germline CDR1 and CDR2: SEHNR and FQNEAQ (reference sequence). This CDR3 is built from 18 residues. The CDR3 nucleotides read TGTGCCAGCAGCCAACCGACTAGCGGGGGGACCTCCTACAATGAGCAGTTCTTC. Translated, it gives CASSQPTSGGTSYNEQFF.

V is TRBV28 and J is TRBJ2-1; 9 bases match TRBD2. With 2 bases clipped from V and 5 bases from J, the junction kept 4 bases outside the gene matches. CDR1 is MDHEN and CDR2 is SYDVKM in the germline V gene. This CDR3 comprises 15 residues. CDR3 sequence reads: CASSLLAGLNNEQFF. The CDR3 DNA follows: TGTGCCAGCAGTTTACTAGCGGGACTGAACAATGAGCAGTTCTTC.

V gene TRBV19 combines with J gene TRBJ1-2; D not certain. This CDR3 comprises 11 residues. Germline assignment: CDR1 LNHDA and CDR2 SQIVND (reference sequence). The ends were cut back, 8 bases at V and 6 bases at J, with 10 bases in the middle. The CDR3 sequence is CASDGWNGYTF. As DNA, the CDR3 is TGTGCCAGTGACGGGTGGAATGGCTACACCTTC.

The rearrangement links TRBV7-2 to TRBJ2-5; no clear D gene. V was shortened by 1 base and J by 5 bases, with 11 bases between the two germline ends. There are 14 residues in the CDR3. Germline V gene lookup returns CDR1 SGHTA and CDR2 FQGNSA. CDR3 sequence reads: CASSLGSSRETQYF. CDR3 in DNA: TGTGCCAGCAGCTTAGGGAGTAGCCGGGAGACCCAGTACTTC. Full variable domain (outside the CDR3, taken from reference TRBV7-2 and TRBJ2-5): GAGVSQSPSNKVTEKGKDVELRCDPISGHTALYWYRQSLGQGLEFLIYFQGNSAPDKSGLPSDRFSAERTGGSVSTLTIQRTQQEDSAVYLCASSLGSSRETQYFGPGTRLLVL.

This clone was seen only once. This chain uses TRBV2 with TRBJ1-3; D may be TRBD1 (6 bases). The ends were cut back, 2 bases at V and 1 base at J, with 12 bases in the middle. The germline gives CDR1 SNHLY, CDR2 FYNNEI. This CDR3 is built from 16 residues. The CDR3 loop reads CASSEQGQRSGNTIYF. DNA of the CDR3: TGTGCCAGCAGTGAACAGGGACAACGTTCTGGAAACACCATATATTTT.